Listed below are T cell receptor beta chains from one sample, sequenced in a study of cytomegalovirus exposure and HLA in healthy donors. Assay: immunoSEQ multiplex PCR; the TCRdb copy retains only in-frame clones and omits some. The sample records around 150,000 clones, approximately 76% being singletons. The sequenced sample consisted of PBMCs. The source is a man aged 35-49 years in good health and CMV-seronegative. The CDR3 runs from the conserved cysteine through the conserved F or W. Fields, in order: D gene, V gene, J gene, clone size, CDR3 DNA, CDR3 protein. A D gene is named only where the DNA matches it firmly. Clone size is not always given. Where it is, it says once, few, many or a class for expanded clones.

TRBD2	TRBV6-1	TRBJ2-5	-	TGTGCCAGCAGTGAACTGGCGGGGGGGGAGACCCAGTACTTC	CASSELAGGETQYF
TRBD1	TRBV28	TRBJ2-7	few	TGTGCCAGCAGTACGACAGGGGCGAGCTCCTACGAGCAGTACTTC	CASSTTGASSYEQYF
-	TRBV28	TRBJ1-5	-	TGTGCCAGCAGTCCCCTAGTGCCTCAGCCCCAGCATTTT	CASSPLVPQPQHF
TRBD2	TRBV27	TRBJ2-3	-	TGTGCCAGCAGTTTATCAGCGGGACTTACAGATACGCAGTATTTT	CASSLSAGLTDTQYF
TRBD1	TRBV18	TRBJ1-5	few	TGTGCCAGCTCACCTAGGGACAGGCCTTCAGCCCAGCATTTT	CASSPRDRPSAQHF
TRBD1	TRBV18	TRBJ2-5	-	TGTGCCAGCTCACCACCGGACAGGTGGACTGATGAGACCCAGTACTTC	CASSPPDRWTDETQYF
TRBD2	TRBV11-3	TRBJ2-7	-	TGTGCCAGCAGCTCAGAAGTCTACGGACTAGCGGGGTTAGAGCAGTACTTC	CASSSEVYGLAGLEQYF
-	TRBV30	TRBJ1-5	few	TGTGCCTGGAGCCGTGGGGGGTCAGGTCAGCCCCAGCATTTT	CAWSRGGSGQPQHF
-	TRBV19	TRBJ1-6	-	TGTGCCAGTAGTATAGGTCTTTATTCACCCCTCCACTTT	CASSIGLYSPLHF
-	TRBV18	TRBJ1-1	few	TGTGCCAGCTCACCTCCCACTCAGAACACTGAAGCTTTCTTT	CASSPPTQNTEAFF
TRBD1	TRBV28	TRBJ1-2	-	TGTGCCAGCAGTTATGGGACAGCAGCTAACTATGGCTACACCTTC	CASSYGTAANYGYTF
TRBD1	TRBV19	TRBJ2-5	-	TGTGCCAGTAGTTCCCGGGACAGGGTTTGGGAGACCCAGTACTTC	CASSSRDRVWETQYF
-	TRBV2	TRBJ1-5	-	TGTGCCAGCAGTGAAGCGGCGGGGCAGTATAGCAATCAGCCCCAGCATTTT	CASSEAAGQYSNQPQHF
TRBD1	TRBV5-4	TRBJ2-7	-	TGTGCCAGCAGCCGGGACAGGGGTTACGAGCAGTACTTC	CASSRDRGYEQYF
TRBD1	TRBV11-2	TRBJ1-4	-	TGTGCCAGCAGGTGGACAGGACTTAATGAAAAACTGTTTTTT	CASRWTGLNEKLFF